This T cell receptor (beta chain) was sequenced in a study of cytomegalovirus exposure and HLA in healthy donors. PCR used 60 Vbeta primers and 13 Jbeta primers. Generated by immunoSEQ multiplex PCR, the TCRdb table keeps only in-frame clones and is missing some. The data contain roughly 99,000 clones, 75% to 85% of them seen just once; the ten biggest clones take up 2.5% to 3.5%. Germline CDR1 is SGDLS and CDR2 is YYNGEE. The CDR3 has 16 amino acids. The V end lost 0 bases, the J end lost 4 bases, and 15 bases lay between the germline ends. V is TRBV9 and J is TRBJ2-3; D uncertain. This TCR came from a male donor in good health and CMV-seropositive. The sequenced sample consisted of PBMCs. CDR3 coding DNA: TGTGCCAGCAGCGTAGGAGGCCTCAATAGGCCAGATACGCAGTATTTT. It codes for CASSVGGLNRPDTQYF.